This entry lists 21 T cell receptor beta chains sequenced from one sample in a study of blood T cell repertoires in COVID-19. Measured with immunoSEQ multiplex PCR; TCRdb has only the in-frame clones, and not every one. This table holds fewer than 250,000 clones, around 84% found once. The sample was peripheral blood. The receptor source for this set is a man over 45 with COVID-19, enrolled during active disease.

This rearrangement joins TRBV5-6 to TRBJ2-2; 7 bases fit TRBD2. The CDR3 has 18 amino acids. V lost 2 bases to trimming and J lost 4 bases; unmatched junction nucleotides: 14. CDR1 and CDR2 from the germline V gene are SGHDT and YYEEEE. DNA for the CDR3: TGTGCCAGCAGCTTTCCCGTCTCCCCGGGAGGTAGCACCGGGGAGCTGTTTTTT. It specifies CASSFPVSPGGSTGELFF.

This sequence joins TRBV11-3 and TRBJ1-1; weak D call: TRBD1 (5 bases). The length of the CDR3 is 13 residues. CDR1 is SGHNT, CDR2 YENEEA, per germline. V lost 5 bases and J lost 4, with 11 bases in between. The CDR3 region is CASSRDSRTEAFF. The CDR3 nucleotides read TGTGCCAGCAGCCGCGACAGTCGCACTGAAGCTTTCTTT.

This clone was recorded once. The V gene is TRBV19, the J gene TRBJ2-1, with 9 bases matching TRBD2. Trimming at V came to 4 bases and at J to 2 bases, leaving 3 bases not matched to a gene. Per germline, CDR1 LNHDA and CDR2 SQIVND (reference sequence). The CDR3 contains 15 residues. The CDR3 DNA is TGTGCCAGTAGTAGCGGGGGGGCGACCTACAATGAGCAGTTCTTC. Translating gives CASSSGGATYNEQFF.

The chain links TRBV5-4 to TRBJ2-1; the match to TRBD1 covers 8 bases. There are 15 residues in the CDR3. Looked up from germline, CDR1 is SGHNT and CDR2 is YYREEE (reference sequence). V was pared by 4 bases and J by 3 bases, with 6 bases of the junction left unmatched. CDR3 nucleotides: TGTGCCAGCAGCCTGGGACAGGCATTCTACAATGAGCAGTTCTTC. Translated: CASSLGQAFYNEQFF.

The chain joins TRBV30 to TRBJ2-2; maybe TRBD1 (6 bases). The germline V and J ends were trimmed by 1 base and 5 bases, with 11 bases remaining between them. Per the germline V gene, CDR1 is GTSNPN and CDR2 is SVGIG (reference sequence). The CDR3 loop spans 14 amino acids. The CDR3 nucleotides are TGTGCCTGGAGTGCCCTTACAGGGACCGGGGAGCTGTTTTTT. This sequence encodes CAWSALTGTGELFF.

This chain connects TRBV30 to TRBJ2-3, with D perhaps matching TRBD2 (6 bases). CDR1 and CDR2 from the germline V gene are GTSNPN and SVGIG (reference sequence). Trimming pared 0 bases from V and 4 bases from J, leaving 8 bases between. The CDR3 runs to 13 residues. The CDR3 sequence: CAWSVSGADTQYF. CDR3 nucleotides: TGTGCCTGGAGTGTTTCGGGGGCAGATACGCAGTATTTT.

The rearrangement joins TRBV2 to TRBJ2-3, with TRBD2 identical over 11 bases. From germline, CDR1 is SNHLY and CDR2 FYNNEI. This CDR3 is built from 16 residues. J gave up 2 bases and V 7 bases, and 8 bases lay outside the gene matches. CDR3 loop: CASTRRTSGFTDTQYF. The CDR3 DNA reads as TGTGCCAGCACCCGAAGGACTAGCGGGTTCACAGATACGCAGTATTTT.

Concerning this clone itself: Other DNA sequences in the sample encode the same CDR3. The chain links TRBV6-5 to TRBJ2-1, with 11 positions matching TRBD1. The CDR3 is 15 residues long. The germline CDR1 and CDR2 sequences are MNHEY and SVGAGI. Germline trimming cut 0 bases from V and 7 bases from J; bases unmatched to any gene: 2. DNA for the CDR3: TGTGCCAGCAGTTACTCTGGGACAGGGGGTAATGAGCAGTTCTTC. Its translation is CASSYSGTGGNEQFF.

The chain uses TRBV5-6 and TRBJ2-3; 9 bases are shared with TRBD1. The germline V gene encodes CDR1 SGHDT and CDR2 YYEEEE. The CDR3 extends over 16 amino acids. The V gene end was trimmed by 6 bases and the J gene end by 1 base; junction bases not matched to a gene: 9. CDR3: CASKRDRVWGTDTQYF. The CDR3 nucleotides read TGTGCCAGCAAACGGGACAGGGTTTGGGGCACAGATACGCAGTATTTT.

This chain links TRBV7-8 with TRBJ1-5; 7 bases match TRBD1. Losses at the gene ends were 5 bases for V and 0 bases for J; bases not matched to a gene: 4. The CDR3 has 15 amino acids. CDR1 and CDR2 (germline): SGHVS, FQNEAQ. In nucleotides, the CDR3 is TGTGCCAGCAGCCCGGACAGGTTTAGCAATCAGCCCCAGCATTTT. It yields the protein CASSPDRFSNQPQHF.

The rearrangement uses TRBV28 and TRBJ1-1; maybe TRBD1 (5 bases). CDR1 and CDR2 (germline): MDHEN, SYDVKM. This CDR3 comprises 12 residues. V lost 5 bases and J 10 bases, leaving 14 bases between the germline ends. The CDR3 DNA follows: TGTGCCAGCAGTATAACAGGTACAAGAGCTTTCTTT. Residues: CASSITGTRAFF.

Concerning this clone: The sample has other DNA sequences that encode this CDR3 too. This chain connects TRBV6-5 to TRBJ2-7, with TRBD2 identical over 12 bases. V shed 6 bases, J shed 0 bases, and the junction held 0 bases outside the gene matches. Germline V gene data show CDR1 as MNHEY and CDR2 as SVGAGI. This CDR3 has 14 amino acids. The DNA for the CDR3 is TGTGCCAGCAGGACTAGCGGGGGCTCCTACGAGCAGTACTTC. As protein: CASRTSGGSYEQYF.

The V and J genes are TRBV5-1 and TRBJ1-1; TRBD1 matches 10 bases. The CDR3 is 17 amino acids. Trimming at V came to 1 base and at J to 2 bases, leaving 8 bases not matched to a gene. Looked up from germline, CDR1 is SGHRS and CDR2 is YFSETQ. The CDR3 loop is CASSLRGTGARNTEAFF. The CDR3, as DNA: TGCGCCAGCAGCTTGAGGGGGACAGGGGCCCGAAACACTGAAGCTTTCTTT.

The chain has TRBV11-3 and TRBJ2-1; TRBD1 matches 12 bases. The CDR3 is 18 residues long. Germline assignment: CDR1 SGHNT and CDR2 YENEEA. J was trimmed by 3 bases and V by 2 bases; bases with no gene match: 8. The CDR3 DNA is TGTGCCAGCAGCTTAACTCCCGGGACAGGGGGCGGCTACAATGAGCAGTTCTTC. Amino acid sequence: CASSLTPGTGGGYNEQFF.

The chain couples TRBV12-5 to TRBJ2-6; the match to TRBD1 covers 7 bases. Germline CDR1 reads LGHNT; CDR2 reads FRNRAP. This CDR3 spans 22 amino acids. Losses at the gene ends were 3 bases for V and 0 bases for J; bases not matched to a gene: 20. The CDR3 reads CASGFDVPGPGQRISGANVLTF. The CDR3 DNA reads as TGTGCTAGTGGTTTCGATGTTCCAGGACCGGGACAGAGAATCTCTGGGGCCAACGTCCTGACTTTC.

V and J are TRBV5-5 and TRBJ2-3; tentatively, D is TRBD1 (6 bases). The CDR3 is 15 amino acids. Trimming pared 3 bases from V and 3 bases from J, leaving 14 bases between. Germline values: CDR1 SGHKS, CDR2 YYEKEE (reference sequence). The CDR3 DNA reads TGTGCCAGCAGCTCAGGGGAATTGGGGACAGATACGCAGTATTTT. It yields the protein CASSSGELGTDTQYF.

V gene TRBV7-2 combines with J gene TRBJ1-1; no firm D call. Germline assignment: CDR1 SGHTA and CDR2 FQGNSA. CDR3 size: 14 residues. With 1 base removed from V and 3 bases from J, the gap between germline ends came to 9 bases. Here the CDR3 DNA reads TGTGCCAGCAGCTTAGATCGCCGGGACACTGAAGCTTTCTTT. Protein: CASSLDRRDTEAFF.

This sequence joins TRBV3-1 (or the pseudogene TRBV3-2) and TRBJ1-1; D possibly corresponds to TRBD1 (6 bases). The CDR3 is made up of 16 amino acids. The V gene's germline CDR1 is LGHDT and CDR2 YNNKEL (reference sequence). V was cut by 6 bases and J by 0 bases, with 17 bases left in between. The CDR3 DNA sequence: TGTGCCAGCAGTCTCTTTCTAGGGGGAATGAACACTGAAGCTTTCTTT. Residues: CASSLFLGGMNTEAFF.

The chain couples TRBV7-2 to TRBJ1-5; D might be TRBD1 (5 bases). This CDR3 is built from 16 residues. CDR1 and CDR2 (germline): SGHTA, FQGNSA. Trimming pared 1 base from V and 2 bases from J, leaving 12 bases between. The DNA of the CDR3 is TGTGCCAGCAGCTTAGGTGGGGGAGGCGGCAATCAGCCCCAGCATTTT. Translating gives CASSLGGGGGNQPQHF.

The rearrangement uses TRBV18 and TRBJ1-4; TRBD1 is a possible D gene (6 bases). The V gene's germline CDR1 is KGHSH and CDR2 LQKENI. V was cut by 2 bases and J by 5 bases, with 9 bases left in between. CDR3 length equals 14 residues. The CDR3 DNA sequence: TGTGCCAGCTCACCAGGGGGCGCCAATGAAAAACTGTTTTTT. Protein: CASSPGGANEKLFF.

This chain connects TRBV14 to TRBJ1-1, with 7 bases lining up with TRBD1. Germline CDR1 is SGHDN and CDR2 is FVKESK. This CDR3 is 16 amino acids long. With 2 bases clipped from V and 2 bases from J, the junction kept 8 bases outside the gene matches. In DNA form, the CDR3 reads TGTGCCAGCAGCCAATCGCCGGGACAGAGAAACACTGAAGCTTTCTTT. Residues: CASSQSPGQRNTEAFF.